This T cell receptor beta chain was captured by sequencing in a study of blood T cell repertoires in COVID-19. As for the study in general: Samples representing acute and convalescent COVID-19 were sourced from the United States, Italy and Spain.

This clone appeared a few times. Germline trimming cut 5 bases from V and 0 bases from J; bases unmatched to any gene: 3. Germline loops: CDR1 MNHEY, CDR2 SMNVEV (reference sequence). The CDR3 is 14 residues long. The data were produced by immunoSEQ multiplex PCR, yet TCRdb's version contains in-frame clones alone and is incomplete. The sample carries about 300,000 clones, around 84% recorded once. This chain joins TRBV27 and TRBJ1-2, with 7 bases identical to TRBD1. Sequencing was done on a sample of PBMCs or T cells enriched from blood (not recorded which). The receptor was isolated from a woman aged 18-29 years who had recovered from COVID-19. As DNA, the CDR3 is TGTGCCAGCAGTCCCCAGGGGGCTAACTATGGCTACACCTTC. Protein sequence: CASSPQGANYGYTF.